What follows is one T cell receptor (beta chain) and its context. Membership in each cohort depended on participant-reported clinical history. The sample originates from a study of blood T cell repertoires in COVID-19. Study context: Sources were T cells, B-cell-depleted T cells, or PBMCs; the material itself was cDNA or gDNA.

Per the original data handling: Amplification from reference gene primers served as the basis for estimated nucleated cell counts. The data were produced by immunoSEQ multiplex PCR, yet TCRdb's version contains in-frame clones alone and is incomplete. The V and J calls and clone size come from that table; D and trimming were worked out from the DNA. The data contain over 200,000 clones, approximately 90% of them singletons. Trimming removed 2 bases at V and 5 bases at J, with 4 bases between. Germline lookup yields CDR1 LGHDT and CDR2 YNNKEL (reference sequence). CDR3 length: 11 residues. Sequenced sample: PBMCs or T cells enriched from blood (not recorded which). The clonotype originates from a human donor in a cohort exposed to, infected with or recovered from COVID-19 (not recorded which). The donor label of this sample is uncertain. The chain uses TRBV3-1 (or the pseudogene TRBV3-2) and TRBJ2-7; D gene ambiguous. In DNA form, the CDR3 reads TGTGCCAGCAGCCAACTCCACGAGCAGTACTTC. This sequence encodes CASSQLHEQYF.